One sample yielded the 29 T cell receptor beta chains listed below, sequenced in a study of blood T cell repertoires in COVID-19. Data came from immunoSEQ multiplex PCR; TCRdb stores just in-frame clones and leaves some out. The data show about 240,000 clones, with around four fifths seen just once and approximately 4.5% held by the top ten. The sample comprised peripheral blood. These receptors originate from a woman in her seventies with acute or convalescent COVID-19.

Turning to this clone: This same CDR3 is encoded by further DNA sequences in the sample. The chain employs TRBV7-2 and TRBJ1-4, with D possibly TRBD1 on 6 matching bases. The CDR3 extends over 14 amino acids. Germline V gene lookup returns CDR1 SGHTA and CDR2 FQGNSA. Between the trimmed V and J ends, which lost 3 bases and 8 bases, there was a span of 13 bases. Here the CDR3 DNA reads TGTGCCAGCAGCTTTGGGCAGGGGCGGGAAAAACTGTTTTTT. This codes for CASSFGQGREKLFF. Together with reference TRBV7-2 and TRBJ1-4, the CDR3 gives the full variable domain: GAGVSQSPSNKVTEKGKDVELRCDPISGHTALYWYRQSLGQGLEFLIYFQGNSAPDKSGLPSDRFSAERTGGSVSTLTIQRTQQEDSAVYLCASSFGQGREKLFFGSGTQLSVL.

There are a few counts of this clone. The CDR3 DNA reads TGTGCCAGCAGTTACTCCGGCGGGCAGGGGGCCAGTGAGCAGTTCTTC. Protein: CASSYSGGQGASEQFF. The chain uses TRBV6-2 or TRBV6-3 and TRBJ2-1, with TRBD1 identical over 8 bases. There are 16 residues in the CDR3. Trimming took 0 bases from V and 9 from J; bases not matched to a gene: 10. Germline V lookup: CDR1 MNHEY, CDR2 SVGEGT.

This clone was counted a single time. The rearrangement joins TRBV5-1 to TRBJ1-2, with TRBD1 as a possible D gene (6 bases). CDR3 length: 19 residues. Deletions cut 5 bases from V and 0 bases from J, with 26 bases between. Germline CDR1 and CDR2: SGHRS and YFSETQ. CDR3 bases: TGCGCCAGCAGTCGGCCGACAGGCGGCGGACAACTGCCTAACTATGGCTACACCTTC. Amino acids: CASSRPTGGGQLPNYGYTF.

This clone showed up just once. The V gene is TRBV6-5, the J gene TRBJ1-5; D gene unclear. The germline CDR1 and CDR2 sequences are MNHEY and SVGAGI. The CDR3 length is 13 residues. Between the trimmed V and J ends, which lost 0 bases and 4 bases, there was a span of 4 bases. For the CDR3, the DNA is TGTGCCAGCAGTTACTCGCTAAATCAGCCCCAGCATTTT. Amino acids: CASSYSLNQPQHF.

This rearrangement joins TRBV10-1 to TRBJ1-4; TRBD1 matches at 12 bases. In germline, CDR1 is WNHNN, CDR2 SYGVQD (reference sequence). This CDR3 has 15 residues. V lost 2 bases to trimming and J lost 8 bases; unmatched junction nucleotides: 3. The CDR3 DNA reads TGCGCCAGCAGTGAGGGGACAGGGGGCCGCGAAAAACTGTTTTTT. Translating gives CASSEGTGGREKLFF.

The chain links TRBV19 to TRBJ2-3; 11 nucleotides align to TRBD2. The V segment lost 10 bases and the J segment 2 bases; nucleotides outside the gene matches: 2. CDR1 is LNHDA and CDR2 is SQIVND in the germline V gene (reference sequence). This CDR3 has 13 residues. The CDR3: CATTSGATDTQYF. The CDR3 nucleotides are TGTGCCACGACTAGCGGGGCCACAGATACGCAGTATTTT.

The V call is TRBV11-3, the J call TRBJ2-7, with 10 bases lining up with TRBD1. With 5 bases clipped from V and 6 bases from J, the junction kept 7 bases outside the gene matches. The length of the CDR3 is 14 residues. Germline CDR1 is SGHNT and CDR2 is YENEEA. CDR3 residues: CASSPDRGLGEQYF. The CDR3 nucleotides read TGTGCCAGCAGCCCCGACAGGGGGCTCGGCGAGCAGTACTTC.

This chain joins TRBV19 and TRBJ1-2, with D maybe TRBD1 (6 bases). Germline lookup yields CDR1 LNHDA and CDR2 SQIVND (reference sequence). The V gene lost 1 base and the J gene lost 3 bases, with 12 bases spanning the gap. The CDR3 loop spans 15 amino acids. Here the CDR3 reads CASSIVGAGDYGYTF. CDR3 sequence (DNA): TGTGCCAGTAGTATAGTGGGGGCCGGGGACTATGGCTACACCTTC.

This clone has only a few counts. V gene TRBV27 combines with J gene TRBJ1-2; TRBD1 is a possible D gene (6 bases). Germline V gene lookup returns CDR1 MNHEY and CDR2 SMNVEV (reference sequence). V lost 5 bases and J lost 4, with 20 bases in between. The CDR3 extends over 16 amino acids. The CDR3 sequence: CASSPGAGGRIYGYTF. CDR3 bases: TGTGCCAGCAGTCCCGGCGCGGGGGGGCGGATCTATGGCTACACCTTC.

This clone appeared once. The V and J genes are TRBV19 and TRBJ1-5, with D hard to call. V shed 0 bases and J shed 1 base, with 7 bases lying between them. Germline V gives CDR1 LNHDA, CDR2 SQIVND (reference sequence). The CDR3 length is 15 residues. The chain's CDR3 is CASSIDPRSNQPQHF. In DNA, the CDR3 is TGTGCCAGTAGTATAGATCCCCGGAGCAATCAGCCCCAGCATTTT. Full variable domain (outside the CDR3, taken from reference TRBV19 and TRBJ1-5): DGGITQSPKYLFRKEGQNVTLSCEQNLNHDAMYWYRQDPGQGLRLIYYSQIVNDFQKGDIAEGYSVSREKKESFPLTVTSAQKNPTAFYLCASSIDPRSNQPQHFGDGTRLSIL.

The J gene is TRBJ2-2, the V gene TRBV6-2 or TRBV6-3; D possibly corresponds to TRBD1 (5 bases). V lost 6 bases and J 7 bases, leaving 12 bases between the germline ends. The CDR3 runs to 13 residues. The germline V gene has CDR1 MNHEY and CDR2 SVGEGT. CDR3 residues: CASSPQEIGELFF. CDR3 nucleotide sequence: TGTGCCAGCAGCCCACAGGAGATCGGGGAGCTGTTTTTT.

V is TRBV19 and J is TRBJ1-1, with D uncertain. V gave up 5 bases and J gave up 3 bases, with 4 bases separating them. Germline CDR1 is LNHDA and CDR2 is SQIVND (reference sequence). The CDR3 has 11 residues. The CDR3 DNA sequence: TGTGCCAGTAGTTATTACACTGAAGCTTTCTTT. Translation gives CASSYYTEAFF. Drawing the rest from reference TRBV19 and TRBJ1-1, the complete variable domain is DGGITQSPKYLFRKEGQNVTLSCEQNLNHDAMYWYRQDPGQGLRLIYYSQIVNDFQKGDIAEGYSVSREKKESFPLTVTSAQKNPTAFYLCASSYYTEAFFGQGTRLTVV.

The CDR3 bases are TGTGCCAGCAGTCTCCTGGGACTAGCGGGCACCTCCTACGAGCAGTACTTC. Its protein product is CASSLLGLAGTSYEQYF. The chain recombines TRBV28 with TRBJ2-7; TRBD2 aligns across 12 bases. Germline trimming cut 5 bases from V and 0 bases from J; bases unmatched to any gene: 8. The germline CDR1 and CDR2 sequences are MDHEN and SYDVKM. The CDR3 extends over 17 amino acids.

There are a few counts of this clone. V gene TRBV29-1 combines with J gene TRBJ1-2, with D perhaps matching TRBD1 (5 bases). The CDR3 is 11 residues long. Germline V CDR1 and CDR2: SQVTM, ANQGSEA. Trimming removed 2 bases from V and 9 bases from J, with 10 bases in between. The CDR3 here is CSVEQGVSYTF. The CDR3 DNA follows: TGCAGCGTTGAACAGGGCGTGAGCTACACCTTC.

Concerning this clone: Other DNA sequences in the same sample also yield this CDR3. The rearrangement uses TRBV18 and TRBJ2-7; TRBD1 aligns across 8 bases. The CDR3 runs to 13 residues. CDR1 is KGHSH and CDR2 is LQKENI in the germline V gene. The trim removed 3 bases at V and 4 bases at J, leaving 2 bases unmatched. This CDR3 reads CASSPGTGYEQYF. Written as DNA, the CDR3 is TGTGCCAGCTCACCCGGGACAGGTTACGAGCAGTACTTC.

This clone appeared a single time. V gene TRBV29-1 combines with J gene TRBJ1-1; no clear D gene. The CDR3 runs to 12 residues. Germline CDR1 SQVTM, CDR2 ANQGSEA. V lost 2 bases to trimming and J lost 7 bases, with 11 bases between them. The CDR3 is CSVELGTVEAFF. The CDR3 nucleotides are TGCAGCGTTGAATTGGGCACAGTTGAAGCTTTCTTT.

About this clone itself: One junction end does not reproduce the germline sequence, and a read error may be involved. For the CDR3, the DNA is TGTGCCAGCAGCTACTTGGGGAGGGGGGCCCCGGGGATGGACACTGAAGCTTTCTTT. As protein: CASSYLGRGAPGMDTEAFF. V is TRBV6-6 and J is TRBJ1-1, with D possibly TRBD1 on 6 matching bases. The CDR3 length is 19 residues. Germline assignment: CDR1 MNHNY and CDR2 SVGAGI (reference sequence).

The chain uses TRBV11-2 and TRBJ1-4; D perhaps matches TRBD1 (5 bases). Germline CDR1 reads SGHAT; CDR2 reads FQNNGV. The CDR3 is made up of 14 amino acids. With 0 bases removed from V and 9 bases from J, the gap between germline ends came to 11 bases. The CDR3 region is CASSLDQKGKKLFF. CDR3 nucleotides: TGTGCCAGCAGCTTAGATCAGAAGGGGAAAAAACTGTTTTTT.

This chain connects TRBV5-4 to TRBJ1-2; D unclear. This CDR3 region has 14 residues. Per germline, CDR1 SGHNT and CDR2 YYREEE (reference sequence). V lost 0 bases and J 4 bases, leaving 10 bases between the germline ends. CDR3 bases: TGTGCCAGCAGCTTGGCATCTCCCGGCTATGGCTACACCTTC. It is translated as CASSLASPGYGYTF.

The chain has TRBV5-1 and TRBJ2-1; 9 nucleotides match TRBD1. The CDR3 length is 13 residues. Germline V gene sequence: CDR1 SGHRS, CDR2 YFSETQ. V shed 3 bases and J 10 bases; nucleotides not matched to a gene: 5. The DNA for the CDR3 is TGCGCCAGCAGCTGGACAGGGGCCAACGAGCAGTTCTTC. It yields the protein CASSWTGANEQFF. Drawing the rest from reference TRBV5-1 and TRBJ2-1, the complete variable domain is KAGVTQTPRYLIKTRGQQVTLSCSPISGHRSVSWYQQTPGQGLQFLFEYFSETQRNKGNFPGRFSGRQFSNSRSEMNVSTLELGDSALYLCASSWTGANEQFFGPGTRLTVL.

V gene TRBV10-1 combines with J gene TRBJ2-1; D might be TRBD1 (5 bases). V was trimmed by 0 bases and J by 2 bases, leaving 11 bases between them. From germline, CDR1 is WNHNN and CDR2 SYGVQD (reference sequence). The CDR3 spans 16 residues. This CDR3 is CASSESRTTTYNEQFF. The CDR3 DNA is TGCGCCAGCAGTGAGTCAAGGACAACGACCTACAATGAGCAGTTCTTC.

This clone was recorded once. V gene TRBV6-5 combines with J gene TRBJ2-7, with 10 bases aligning to TRBD2. Per germline, CDR1 MNHEY and CDR2 SVGAGI. V lost 7 bases and J lost 7; bases outside the gene matches: 13. This CDR3 has 15 amino acids. The CDR3: CASNPQGLAGVEQYF. CDR3 in DNA: TGTGCCAGCAACCCCCAAGGGCTAGCGGGGGTAGAGCAGTACTTC.

In this sample, this clone turned up a few times. The J gene is TRBJ1-5, the V gene TRBV4-1; perhaps TRBD1 as D (6 bases). V was clipped by 0 bases and J by 3 bases, with 9 bases between them. Germline loops: CDR1 MGHRA, CDR2 YSYEKL. This CDR3 spans 15 amino acids. The CDR3 DNA is TGCGCCAGCAGCCAAGATTCAGGGGTCAATCAGCCCCAGCATTTT. Residues: CASSQDSGVNQPQHF.

This clone was observed a few times. The rearrangement links TRBV5-1 to TRBJ2-1; 7 nucleotides agree with TRBD1. Per germline, CDR1 SGHRS and CDR2 YFSETQ. The CDR3 is made up of 15 amino acids. The V and J ends lost 0 bases and 6 bases, in that order; junction bases with no gene match: 6. The CDR3 bases are TGCGCCAGCAGCTTGGACGGGCAGGGGGTCAATGAGCAGTTCTTC. It is translated as CASSLDGQGVNEQFF.

The V gene is TRBV5-1, the J gene TRBJ1-1; TRBD1 is a possible D gene (6 bases). This CDR3 contains 14 residues. V was clipped by 4 bases and J by 1 base, with 11 bases between them. Per the germline V gene, CDR1 is SGHRS and CDR2 is YFSETQ. The CDR3 bases are TGCGCCAGCAGCCGCCAGGGGCAGAACACTGAAGCTTTCTTT. Translating gives CASSRQGQNTEAFF. Based on the CDR3 plus reference TRBV5-1 and TRBJ1-1, the full variable domain is KAGVTQTPRYLIKTRGQQVTLSCSPISGHRSVSWYQQTPGQGLQFLFEYFSETQRNKGNFPGRFSGRQFSNSRSEMNVSTLELGDSALYLCASSRQGQNTEAFFGQGTRLTVV.

This chain links TRBV27 with TRBJ1-5, with D possibly matching TRBD1 (6 bases). CDR1 is MNHEY and CDR2 is SMNVEV in the germline V gene (reference sequence). V was clipped by 6 bases and J by 2 bases, with 11 bases between them. The CDR3 runs to 14 residues. Written as DNA, the CDR3 is TGTGCCAGCAGAAAACAGGGAGGCAATCAGCCCCAGCATTTT. Translated: CASRKQGGNQPQHF.

This chain links TRBV19 with TRBJ2-7; 11 nucleotides match TRBD1. V was clipped by 6 bases and J by 4 bases; unmatched bases: 11. Germline loops: CDR1 LNHDA, CDR2 SQIVND (reference sequence). The CDR3 is 16 residues long. The CDR3 loop reads CASSRSTGTGGYEQYF. The CDR3 nucleotides read TGTGCCAGTAGCCGTTCAACCGGGACAGGGGGGTACGAGCAGTACTTC.

This chain links TRBV7-2 with TRBJ2-5; 8 bases fit TRBD2. This CDR3 has 13 residues. Germline assignment: CDR1 SGHTA and CDR2 FQGNSA. J gave up 4 bases and V 4 bases, and 2 bases lay outside the gene matches. CDR3 sequence (DNA): TGTGCCAGCAGCTCGGGGGGGACAGAGACCCAGTACTTC. Translating gives CASSSGGTETQYF.

The chain joins TRBV6-5 to TRBJ2-3; D perhaps matches TRBD1 (7 bases). Germline loops: CDR1 MNHEY, CDR2 SVGAGI. CDR3 size: 14 residues. Between the trimmed V and J ends, which lost 6 bases and 2 bases, there was a span of 12 bases. The CDR3 DNA reads as TGTGCCAGCAGACTCAGGGGGGTCACAGATACGCAGTATTTT. Its protein product is CASRLRGVTDTQYF.